This is a list of T cell receptor beta chains from one sample in a study of molecular identifiers for immune sequencing clone quantification. From the PCR reads, TCRdb called clonotypes with MiXCR, one entry per CDR3 protein. The sample yields over 600,000 distinct CDR3 sequences, approximately 20% seen once. The sample comprised naive CD8+ T cells from blood, with Jurkat cell RNA spiked in. The receptors shown here come from a human donor in good health. Some libraries in this study had Jurkat cell RNA spiked in. CDR3s include the opening cysteine and the closing phenylalanine or tryptophan. Each record gives: clone size, J gene, V gene, D gene, CDR3 DNA, CDR3 protein. A D gene is named only where the DNA matches it firmly. Only some rows state a clone size, as once, few, many or a class for expanded clones.

few,TRBJ2-1,TRBV5-1,TRBD2,TGCGCCAGCAGCAGGGGACTAGCGGGATACTCCTACAATGAGCAGTTCTTC,CASSRGLAGYSYNEQFF
many,TRBJ1-2,TRBV28,NA,TGTGCCAGCAGTTTTAGTGAGGGCTACACCTTC,CASSFSEGYTF
many,TRBJ2-4,TRBV7-9,NA,TGTGCCAGCAGCGACCTACAGGGCTGGGAAAACATTCAGTACTTC,CASSDLQGWENIQYF
many,TRBJ1-1,TRBV19,NA,TGTGCCAGTAGTACGGGGCGAGGGAACACTGAAGCTTTCTTT,CASSTGRGNTEAFF
many,TRBJ1-2,TRBV12-5,NA,TGTGCTAGTGGTCCCGACAATAACTATGGCTACACCTTC,CASGPDNNYGYTF
few,TRBJ1-4,TRBV27,TRBD1,TGTGCCAGCAGCACCTTAGGGACAGGGGGCGCGGGGAATGAAAAACTGTTTTTT,CASSTLGTGGAGNEKLFF
NA,TRBJ2-7,TRBV7-9,NA,TGTGCCAGCAGCGCGGACTGGTCCTACGAGCAGTACTTC,CASSADWSYEQYF
NA,TRBJ2-2,TRBV19,NA,TGTGCCAGTAGGGCCGGACTGAACACCGGGGAGCTGTTTTTT,CASRAGLNTGELFF
many,TRBJ2-7,TRBV19,NA,TGTGCCAGTAGTGAAGGGGCGACCTACGAGCAGTACTTC,CASSEGATYEQYF
NA,TRBJ1-5,TRBV19,NA,TGTGCCAGTAGTATGGGCACCCGGAGCAATCAGCCCCAGCATTTT,CASSMGTRSNQPQHF
many,TRBJ1-4,TRBV4-3,NA,TGCGCCAGCAGCCAAGATTCAACTAATGAAAAACTGTTTTTT,CASSQDSTNEKLFF
many,TRBJ1-1,TRBV7-9,NA,TGTGCCAGCAGCCAGGAAACAGGGTGGGGGAACACTGAAGCTTTCTTT,CASSQETGWGNTEAFF
NA,TRBJ1-2,TRBV4-3,TRBD1,TGCGCCAGCAGCCAAGACCCGACAGGGGCAACTGGCTACACCTTC,CASSQDPTGATGYTF
NA,TRBJ1-1,TRBV29-1,TRBD1,TGCAGCGTTGAAAGTTGGAGACAGGGCACTGAAGCTTTCTTT,CSVESWRQGTEAFF
many,TRBJ2-2,TRBV5-1,NA,TGCGCCAGCAGCTTCCTTGGGGATATACCCACCGGGGAGCTGTTTTTT,CASSFLGDIPTGELFF
NA,TRBJ2-1,TRBV11-2,TRBD2,TGTGCCAGCAGCGAACTAGCGGGAGGGTACAATGAGCAGTTCTTC,CASSELAGGYNEQFF
NA,TRBJ2-7,TRBV19,NA,TGTGCCAGTAGTGGCCGGGCGGACGAGCAGTACTTC,CASSGRADEQYF
many,TRBJ2-7,TRBV5-5,TRBD1,TGTGCCAGCAGCTTCGGCCAGGGGGACTACGAGCAGTACTTC,CASSFGQGDYEQYF
many,TRBJ2-1,TRBV24-1,TRBD2,TGTGCCACCAGTGATTTTGGCGGGACTAGCGGTGAGCAGTTCTTC,CATSDFGGTSGEQFF
NA,TRBJ2-1,TRBV7-9,NA,TGTGCCAGCAGCGGACGCGTTGAGCAGCTCTTC,CASSGRVEQLF
NA,TRBJ1-5,TRBV15,NA,TGTGCCACCAGCAGAGCTCCTCAGGGGCGCGGCAATCAGCCCCAGCATTTT,CATSRAPQGRGNQPQHF
many,TRBJ1-1,TRBV7-9,NA,TGTGCCAGCGGATTTACCGGAGCTTTCTTT,CASGFTGAFF
many,TRBJ2-7,TRBV4-2,NA,TGTGCCAGCAGCCAAGGACCTAGAGCTTCCTACGAGCAGTACTTC,CASSQGPRASYEQYF
many,TRBJ1-5,TRBV28,NA,TGTGCCAGCAGTTTATCCTTAACAGGGTATCAGCCCCAGCATTTT,CASSLSLTGYQPQHF
many,TRBJ2-7,TRBV19,NA,TGTGCCACTTCGACAGGGAGGGAGCAGTACTTC,CATSTGREQYF
few,TRBJ2-3,TRBV14,NA,TGTGCCAGCAGCCAGGGATTAGGGGATACGCAGTATTTT,CASSQGLGDTQYF
many,TRBJ2-3,TRBV7-9,TRBD2,TGTGCCAGCAGCTCCGAGGTAGCGGGGGCCCGCACAGATACGCAGTATTTT,CASSSEVAGARTDTQYF
many,TRBJ2-7,TRBV27,NA,TGTGCCAGCAGTTCCGTAGACAGGTACTCCTACGAGCAGTACTTC,CASSSVDRYSYEQYF
few,TRBJ2-2,TRBV4-3,TRBD1,TGCGCCAGCAGCCAAGGCCCCGGACAGGGGGGGGGGGAGCTGTTTTTT,CASSQGPGQGGGELFF
many,TRBJ2-4,TRBV6-2/TRBV6-3,TRBD1,TGTGCCAGCAGGGAACTCGGGACAGGGGTAGACATTCAGTACTTC,CASRELGTGVDIQYF
NA,TRBJ2-7,TRBV27,NA,TGTGCCAGCAGTTTCACGGCGGGGTTTTACGAGCAGTACTTC,CASSFTAGFYEQYF
many,TRBJ2-7,TRBV19,NA,TGTGCCAGTAGTTCGGAGGGGAGGACCTACGAGCAGTACTTC,CASSSEGRTYEQYF
many,TRBJ1-1,TRBV9,TRBD1,TGTGCCAGCAGCGCGGGACAGGGAAGCGCTGAAGCTTTCTTT,CASSAGQGSAEAFF
many,TRBJ1-6,TRBV19,TRBD1,TGTGCCAGTAGTGCCTCGACAGGGGGTGATTCACCCCTCCACTTT,CASSASTGGDSPLHF
many,TRBJ2-3,TRBV6-5,NA,TGTGCCAGCAGTTACGTGGCGGGACGCACAGATACGCAGTATTTT,CASSYVAGRTDTQYF
few,TRBJ2-2,TRBV20-1,NA,TGCAGTGCTAGAGGAGGACTTGGGGAGCTGTTTTTT,CSARGGLGELFF
many,TRBJ2-7,TRBV15,NA,TGTGCCACCAGCAGAGGGACCGACGAGGACGAGCAGTACTTC,CATSRGTDEDEQYF
many,TRBJ2-3,TRBV4-3,NA,TGCGCCAGCAGCCGGGCGGGGACGGTCCAGTATTTT,CASSRAGTVQYF
many,TRBJ1-1,TRBV4-1,NA,TGCGCCAGCAGCCAAGATGGCGGCCCAAGGGGTGAAGCTTTCTTT,CASSQDGGPRGEAFF
NA,TRBJ2-7,TRBV9,NA,TGTGCCAGCAGCAACACCGGACCCTACGAGCAGTACTTC,CASSNTGPYEQYF
many,TRBJ1-1,TRBV14,NA,TGTGCCAGCAGCCCACCGGGCAACCCGAACACTGAAGCTTTCTTT,CASSPPGNPNTEAFF
NA,TRBJ2-7,TRBV6-1,TRBD2,TGTGCCAGCAGTGAACAGGGGGTCGGACTAGCGGCCTCCTACGAGCAGTACTTC,CASSEQGVGLAASYEQYF
many,TRBJ1-6,TRBV12-3/TRBV12-4,TRBD1,TGTGCCAGCAGTTTTTTCGCAGGGGGTAATTCACCCCTCCACTTT,CASSFFAGGNSPLHF
NA,TRBJ2-2,TRBV27,TRBD2,TGTACCAGCAGTTTAGCCCCCGCTAGCGGTGGCGGGGAGCTGTTTTTT,CTSSLAPASGGGELFF
NA,TRBJ2-2,TRBV19,TRBD1,TGTGCCAGTAGTATAGGGACAGGGTCTGGCGGGGAGCTGTTTTTT,CASSIGTGSGGELFF
many,TRBJ1-2,TRBV20-1,NA,TGCAGTTCATACTTTAATGGCTACACCTTC,CSSYFNGYTF
few,TRBJ2-7,TRBV6-2/TRBV6-3,NA,TGTGCCAGCGGGGTGTCTTTTCTCGAGCAGTACTTC,CASGVSFLEQYF
few,TRBJ2-1,TRBV7-2,TRBD2,TGTGCCAGCAGCAAACTAGCGGGGGGGCCCAATGAGCAGTTCTTC,CASSKLAGGPNEQFF